The 27 T cell receptor beta chains in this list originate from one sample, sequenced in a study of cytomegalovirus exposure and HLA in healthy donors. The PCR had 60 Vbeta and 13 Jbeta primers. Libraries were prepared by immunoSEQ multiplex PCR; TCRdb keeps only in-frame clonotypes and omits some of them. Here the sample spans 150,000 to 200,000 clones, over 70% being singletons. Sample: PBMCs. These TCRs come from a young man in good health and CMV-seronegative.

The chain uses TRBV10-1 and TRBJ2-2, with 14 bases aligning to TRBD2. The CDR3 extends over 19 amino acids. Germline-derived CDR1 and CDR2 are WNHNN and SYGVQD (reference sequence). V trimming: 5 bases; J trimming: 4 bases; junction bases outside the gene matches: 12. CDR3 loop: CASSPYETSGRAPTGELFF. DNA for the CDR3: TGCGCCAGCAGTCCTTATGAGACTAGCGGGAGGGCCCCCACCGGGGAGCTGTTTTTT.

The rearrangement links TRBV5-6 to TRBJ2-1; D gene uncertain. Looked up from germline, CDR1 is SGHDT and CDR2 is YYEEEE. The germline V and J ends were trimmed by 3 bases and 7 bases, with 11 bases remaining between them. The CDR3 has 13 residues. CDR3 residues: CASSSITENEQFF. The CDR3 nucleotides are TGTGCCAGCAGCTCGATCACGGAGAATGAGCAGTTCTTC. The full variable domain, its missing parts supplied by reference TRBV5-6 and TRBJ2-1, is DAGVTQSPTHLIKTRGQQVTLRCSPKSGHDTVSWYQQALGQGPQFIFQYYEEEERQRGNFPDRFSGHQFPNYSSELNVNALLLGDSALYLCASSSITENEQFFGPGTRLTVL.

This chain joins TRBV9 and TRBJ2-3; D gene uncertain. V lost 4 bases to trimming and J lost 2 bases, with 8 bases between them. Germline CDR1 is SGDLS and CDR2 is YYNGEE. The CDR3 is made up of 13 amino acids. CDR3 protein: CASSPRNTDTQYF. The CDR3 region has the DNA TGTGCCAGCAGCCCTAGGAACACAGATACGCAGTATTTT.

The chain links TRBV7-8 to TRBJ2-6, with D possibly being TRBD2 (6 bases). The V end lost 6 bases, the J end lost 0 bases, and 9 bases lay between the germline ends. Germline V gene data show CDR1 as SGHVS and CDR2 as FQNEAQ. This CDR3 contains 15 residues. The CDR3 sequence is CASSYGSSGANVLTF. CDR3 coding DNA: TGTGCCAGCAGTTACGGGAGCTCTGGGGCCAACGTCCTGACTTTC. The entire variable domain, with the rest obtained from reference TRBV7-8 and TRBJ2-6, is as follows: GAGVSQSPRYKVAKRGQDVALRCDPISGHVSLFWYQQALGQGPEFLTYFQNEAQLDKSGLPSDRFFAERPEGSVSTLKIQRTQQEDSAVYLCASSYGSSGANVLTFGAGSRLTVL.

This clone was picked up one time. The chain uses TRBV5-6 and TRBJ2-1, with unresolved D. The CDR3 runs to 12 residues. CDR1 and CDR2 (germline): SGHDT, YYEEEE. The ends were cut back, 3 bases at V and 7 bases at J, with 8 bases in the middle. The CDR3 region has the DNA TGTGCCAGCAGCTCTTTCGGGAATGAGCAGTTCTTC. Protein: CASSSFGNEQFF. The full variable domain, rest sourced from reference TRBV5-6 and TRBJ2-1, is DAGVTQSPTHLIKTRGQQVTLRCSPKSGHDTVSWYQQALGQGPQFIFQYYEEEERQRGNFPDRFSGHQFPNYSSELNVNALLLGDSALYLCASSSFGNEQFFGPGTRLTVL.

The table lists this clone with a few counts. V usage is TRBV11-2 and J usage is TRBJ1-1; D is unclear. Trimming removed 1 base at V and 0 bases at J, with 12 bases between. Germline V CDR1 and CDR2: SGHAT, FQNNGV. The CDR3 consists of 16 residues. CDR3 in DNA: TGTGCCAGCAGCTTAGCGGTCCAGACTATGAACACTGAAGCTTTCTTT. Translation: CASSLAVQTMNTEAFF.

The rearrangement uses TRBV7-2 and TRBJ2-7, with D tentatively TRBD1 (6 bases). This CDR3 spans 15 amino acids. Germline CDR1 and CDR2: SGHTA and FQGNSA. With 5 bases removed from V and 3 bases from J, the gap between germline ends came to 17 bases. The CDR3 DNA reads as TGTGCCAGCAGCACGACACCGGGACAAAACTACGAGCAGTACTTC. Translating it yields CASSTTPGQNYEQYF.

This chain joins TRBV28 and TRBJ1-5; 10 bases agree with TRBD1. The CDR3 loop spans 15 amino acids. Looked up from germline, CDR1 is MDHEN and CDR2 is SYDVKM. With V trimmed by 2 bases and J by 5 bases, 3 bases remained unmatched. The CDR3 DNA is TGTGCCAGCAGTTTAGGGGACAGGGGTGATCAGCCCCAGCATTTT. Translation: CASSLGDRGDQPQHF.

The V call is TRBV18, the J call TRBJ1-4; TRBD1 might be the D (5 bases). V lost 4 bases and J 8 bases, leaving 14 bases between the germline ends. Germline assignment: CDR1 KGHSH and CDR2 LQKENI. The CDR3 is made up of 14 amino acids. This chain's CDR3 is CASSRGQGREKLFF. The CDR3 region has the DNA TGTGCCAGCTCACGGGGCCAGGGCCGGGAAAAACTGTTTTTT.

This clone came up once. The V gene is TRBV6-5, the J gene TRBJ2-7, with 8 bases lining up with TRBD1. Unmatched junction bases numbered 8, after V lost 5 bases and J lost 11 bases. The germline gives CDR1 MNHEY, CDR2 SVGAGI. The CDR3 loop spans 12 amino acids. CDR3 amino acids: CASSESQGEEYF. DNA of the CDR3: TGTGCCAGCAGTGAATCACAGGGGGAGGAGTACTTC.

The CDR3, as DNA: TGTGCCTCCGGGACAGGGGACGATTCACCCCTCCACTTT. Its protein product is CASGTGDDSPLHF. V gene TRBV27 combines with J gene TRBJ1-6; 10 positions agree with TRBD1. Trimming cost V 11 bases and J 8 bases; bases outside gene matches: 6. The CDR3 consists of 13 residues. Per the germline V gene, CDR1 is MNHEY and CDR2 is SMNVEV (reference sequence).

The V call is TRBV4-2, the J call TRBJ1-2; 8 nucleotides agree with TRBD1. Germline lookup yields CDR1 LGHNA and CDR2 YNFKEQ. The CDR3 is made up of 14 amino acids. V was pared by 6 bases and J by 7 bases, with 10 bases of the junction left unmatched. The chain's CDR3 is CASSPSGQGCGYTF. The CDR3 DNA reads as TGTGCCAGCAGTCCCTCCGGACAGGGTTGTGGCTACACCTTC.

V usage is TRBV7-2 and J usage is TRBJ2-2; perhaps TRBD1 as D (6 bases). Per the germline V gene, CDR1 is SGHTA and CDR2 is FQGNSA. The CDR3 is 15 residues long. With 1 base removed from V and 5 bases from J, the gap between germline ends came to 11 bases. CDR3 DNA: TGTGCCAGCAGCTTAGAAGTTCAGGGGACCGGGGAGCTGTTTTTT. Residues: CASSLEVQGTGELFF.

This chain connects TRBV7-9 to TRBJ2-2; maybe TRBD1 (6 bases). V gave up 3 bases and J gave up 3 bases, with 11 bases separating them. The CDR3 has 15 amino acids. From germline, CDR1 is SEHNR and CDR2 FQNEAQ (reference sequence). This CDR3 is CASSFGQTDTGELFF. The CDR3 DNA follows: TGTGCCAGCAGCTTTGGACAGACGGACACCGGGGAGCTGTTTTTT. Variable domain in full (rest from reference TRBV7-9 and TRBJ2-2): DTGVSQNPRHKITKRGQNVTFRCDPISEHNRLYWYRQTLGQGPEFLTYFQNEAQLEKSRLLSDRFSAERPKGSFSTLEIQRTEQGDSAMYLCASSFGQTDTGELFFGEGSRLTVL.

The chain combines TRBV11-2 with TRBJ2-1, with a tentative D call TRBD2 (5 bases). V was shortened by 2 bases and J by 7 bases, with 24 bases between the two germline ends. The CDR3 has 18 amino acids. Looked up from germline, CDR1 is SGHAT and CDR2 is FQNNGV. CDR3 residues: CASSLNLWENLGANEQFF. The CDR3 DNA follows: TGTGCCAGCAGCTTAAATCTCTGGGAAAATCTGGGAGCTAATGAGCAGTTCTTC. The full variable domain, in which reference TRBV11-2 and TRBJ2-1 provide the parts outside the CDR3, is EAGVAQSPRYKIIEKRQSVAFWCNPISGHATLYWYQQILGQGPKLLIQFQNNGVVDDSQLPKDRFSAERLKGVDSTLKIQPAKLEDSAVYLCASSLNLWENLGANEQFFGPGTRLTVL.

This clone turned up a few times. The gene calls are TRBV7-2 and TRBJ2-7; TRBD2 aligns across 12 bases. V shed 1 base and J 0 bases; nucleotides not matched to a gene: 4. The CDR3 loop spans 17 amino acids. Germline V lookup: CDR1 SGHTA, CDR2 FQGNSA. This chain's CDR3 is CASSLGLAGGRSYEQYF. CDR3 nucleotide sequence: TGTGCCAGCAGCTTAGGTCTAGCGGGAGGGCGCTCCTACGAGCAGTACTTC.

The rearrangement uses TRBV7-6 and TRBJ1-4; 9 bases match TRBD1. CDR3 length: 16 amino acids. J gave up 8 bases and V 1 base, and 8 bases lay outside the gene matches. The germline CDR1 and CDR2 sequences are SGHVS and FNYEAQ. CDR3 residues: CASSLVVGTGNEKLFF. CDR3 in DNA: TGTGCCAGCAGCTTAGTTGTTGGGACAGGGAACGAAAAACTGTTTTTT.

This chain connects TRBV6-5 to TRBJ1-5; D ambiguous. CDR1 MNHEY and CDR2 SVGAGI come from the germline V gene. CDR3 length: 12 residues. V lost 2 bases and J 8 bases, leaving 7 bases between the germline ends. CDR3 loop: CASSYGREPQHF. In nucleotides, the CDR3 is TGTGCCAGCAGTTACGGCCGGGAGCCCCAGCATTTT.

This chain joins TRBV15 and TRBJ2-7; TRBD2 matches at 9 bases. From germline, CDR1 is LNHNV and CDR2 YYDKDF (reference sequence). The CDR3 sequence is 15 residues long. The trim removed 2 bases at V and 4 bases at J, leaving 6 bases unmatched. CDR3 sequence: CATSRNSGGLYEQYF. The CDR3 coding sequence is TGTGCCACCAGCAGAAATAGCGGGGGCCTTTACGAGCAGTACTTC.

This clone was picked up a small number of times. J is TRBJ2-3 and V is TRBV29-1; 10 bases fit TRBD1. Germline V CDR1 and CDR2: SQVTM, ANQGSEA. V trimming: 7 bases; J trimming: 3 bases; junction bases outside the gene matches: 10. The CDR3 runs 15 residues. The CDR3 protein is CSALPGQGRTDTQYF. In DNA, the CDR3 is TGCAGCGCGTTACCGGGACAGGGGAGAACAGATACGCAGTATTTT.

V gene TRBV7-3 combines with J gene TRBJ2-4; perhaps TRBD2 as D (6 bases). The CDR3 loop spans 14 amino acids. Germline V gene data show CDR1 as SGHTA and CDR2 as FQGTGA. Trimming removed 6 bases at V and 4 bases at J, with 13 bases between. For the CDR3, the DNA is TGTGCCAGCAGTTTAGAGCGGGCTAAAAACATTCAGTACTTC. It codes for CASSLERAKNIQYF.

This clone was found a few times. The chain has TRBV4-2 and TRBJ2-3; 12 nucleotides align to TRBD2. V gave up 4 bases and J gave up 4 bases; unmatched junction bases: 3. The V gene's germline CDR1 is LGHNA and CDR2 YNFKEQ. The CDR3 is made up of 15 amino acids. In DNA, the CDR3 is TGTGCCAGCAGCCCTAGCGGGAGGGGGGCAGATACGCAGTATTTT. Its translation: CASSPSGRGADTQYF.

V usage is TRBV7-9 and J usage is TRBJ2-5, with a tentative D call TRBD2 (5 bases). The germline V and J ends were trimmed by 3 bases and 4 bases, with 9 bases remaining between them. This CDR3 is built from 13 residues. Germline assignment: CDR1 SEHNR and CDR2 FQNEAQ (reference sequence). Written as DNA, the CDR3 is TGTGCCAGCAGCTTGAGGGTCGCAGAGACCCAGTACTTC. The encoded protein is CASSLRVAETQYF.

V and J are TRBV7-9 and TRBJ1-1, with D uncertain. V dropped 4 bases and J dropped 0 bases, with 12 bases sitting between them. Germline lookup yields CDR1 SEHNR and CDR2 FQNEAQ (reference sequence). The CDR3 runs 15 residues. Written as DNA, the CDR3 is TGTGCCAGCAGCTCTTGGCAGGCGATGAACACTGAAGCTTTCTTT. Translated, it gives CASSSWQAMNTEAFF.

This clone occurred a few times. This rearrangement joins TRBV19 to TRBJ2-1, with D perhaps TRBD2 (6 bases). Germline V gives CDR1 LNHDA, CDR2 SQIVND (reference sequence). The CDR3 sequence is 15 residues long. V dropped 6 bases and J dropped 1 base, with 13 bases sitting between them. CDR3 residues: CASRRTSISYNEQFF. CDR3 bases: TGTGCCAGTAGGAGAACTAGCATATCCTACAATGAGCAGTTCTTC.

The J gene is TRBJ1-2, the V gene TRBV30; D is perhaps TRBD1 (5 bases). CDR3 length: 13 residues. Germline V gene lookup returns CDR1 GTSNPN and CDR2 SVGIG (reference sequence). Trimming pared 2 bases from V and 0 bases from J, leaving 7 bases between. The CDR3 loop reads CAWSWGPNYGYTF. Here the CDR3 DNA reads TGTGCCTGGAGTTGGGGCCCTAACTATGGCTACACCTTC.

This chain joins TRBV29-1 and TRBJ2-5; no clear D. Germline loops: CDR1 SQVTM, CDR2 ANQGSEA. The CDR3 runs to 12 residues. Deletions cut 3 bases from V and 2 bases from J, with 7 bases between. CDR3 sequence reads: CSVDVSQETQYF. The CDR3 DNA reads TGCAGCGTTGATGTTAGTCAAGAGACCCAGTACTTC. Combining the CDR3 with reference TRBV29-1 and TRBJ2-5 gives the whole variable domain SAVISQKPSRDICQRGTSLTIQCQVDSQVTMMFWYRQQPGQSLTLIATANQGSEATYESGFVIDKFPISRPNLTFSTLTVSNMSPEDSSIYLCSVDVSQETQYFGPGTRLLVL.